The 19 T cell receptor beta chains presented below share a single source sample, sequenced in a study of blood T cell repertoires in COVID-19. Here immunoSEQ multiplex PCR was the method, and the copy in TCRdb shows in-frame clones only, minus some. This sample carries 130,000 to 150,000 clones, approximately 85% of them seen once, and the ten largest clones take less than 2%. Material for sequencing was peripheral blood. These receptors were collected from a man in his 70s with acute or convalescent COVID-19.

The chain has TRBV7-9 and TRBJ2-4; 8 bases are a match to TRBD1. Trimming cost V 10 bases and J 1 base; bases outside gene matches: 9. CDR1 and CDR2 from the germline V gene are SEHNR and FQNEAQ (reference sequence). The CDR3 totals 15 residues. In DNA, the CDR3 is TGTGCCACTCGACAGGGGAGTGGGGCCAAAAACATTCAGTACTTC. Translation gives CATRQGSGAKNIQYF.

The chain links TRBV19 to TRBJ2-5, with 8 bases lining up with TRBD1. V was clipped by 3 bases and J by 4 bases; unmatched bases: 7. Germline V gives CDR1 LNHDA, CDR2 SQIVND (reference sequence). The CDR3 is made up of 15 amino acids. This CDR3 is CASSIGQGKRETQYF. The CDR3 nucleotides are TGTGCCAGTAGTATTGGACAGGGAAAGAGAGAGACCCAGTACTTC.

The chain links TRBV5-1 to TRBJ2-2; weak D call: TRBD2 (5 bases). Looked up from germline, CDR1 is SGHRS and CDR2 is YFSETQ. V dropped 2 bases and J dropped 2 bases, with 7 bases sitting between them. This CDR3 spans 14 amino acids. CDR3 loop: CASSFTSNTGELFF. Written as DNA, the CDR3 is TGCGCCAGCAGCTTTACTAGTAACACCGGGGAGCTGTTTTTT.

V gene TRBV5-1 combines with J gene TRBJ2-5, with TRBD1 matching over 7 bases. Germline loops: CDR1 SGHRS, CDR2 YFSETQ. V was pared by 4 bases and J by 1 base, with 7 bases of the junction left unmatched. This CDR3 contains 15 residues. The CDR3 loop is CASSPLTGPQETQYF. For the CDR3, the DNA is TGCGCCAGCAGCCCCCTGACAGGGCCCCAAGAGACCCAGTACTTC.

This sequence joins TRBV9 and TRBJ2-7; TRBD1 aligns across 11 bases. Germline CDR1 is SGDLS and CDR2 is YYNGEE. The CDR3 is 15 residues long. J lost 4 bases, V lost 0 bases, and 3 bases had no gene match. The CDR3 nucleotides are TGTGCCAGCAGCGTAGAGGGGGACAGGGGGTACGAGCAGTACTTC. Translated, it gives CASSVEGDRGYEQYF.

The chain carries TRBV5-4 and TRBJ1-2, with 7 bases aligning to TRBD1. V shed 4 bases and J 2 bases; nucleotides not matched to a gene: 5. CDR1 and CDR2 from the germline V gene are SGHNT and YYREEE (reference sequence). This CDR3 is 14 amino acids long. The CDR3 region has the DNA TGTGCCAGCAGCCGACAGGGTATAAACTATGGCTACACCTTC. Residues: CASSRQGINYGYTF.

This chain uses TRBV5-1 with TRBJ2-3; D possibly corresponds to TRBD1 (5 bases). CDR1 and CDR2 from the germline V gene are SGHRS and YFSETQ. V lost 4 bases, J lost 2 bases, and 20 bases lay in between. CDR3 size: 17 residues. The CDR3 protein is CASSPSKGQGFTDTQYF. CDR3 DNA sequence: TGCGCCAGCAGCCCCTCGAAGGGGCAGGGCTTCACAGATACGCAGTATTTT.

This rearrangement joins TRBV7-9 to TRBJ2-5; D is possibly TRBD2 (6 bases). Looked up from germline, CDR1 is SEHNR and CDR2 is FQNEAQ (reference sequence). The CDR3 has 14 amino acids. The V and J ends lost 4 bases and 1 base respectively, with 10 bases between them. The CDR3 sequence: CASSSRGIQETQYF. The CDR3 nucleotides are TGTGCCAGCAGCTCGCGGGGAATCCAAGAGACCCAGTACTTC.

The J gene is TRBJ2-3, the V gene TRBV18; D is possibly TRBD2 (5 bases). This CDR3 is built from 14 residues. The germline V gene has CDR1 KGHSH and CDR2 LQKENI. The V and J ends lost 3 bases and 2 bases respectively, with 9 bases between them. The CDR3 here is CASSPGGYTDTQYF. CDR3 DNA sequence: TGTGCCAGCTCACCGGGCGGGTACACAGATACGCAGTATTTT. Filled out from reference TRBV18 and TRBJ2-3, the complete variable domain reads NAGVMQNPRHLVRRRGQEARLRCSPMKGHSHVYWYRQLPEEGLKFMVYLQKENIIDESGMPKERFSAEFPKEGPSILRIQQVVRGDSAAYFCASSPGGYTDTQYFGPGTRLTVL.

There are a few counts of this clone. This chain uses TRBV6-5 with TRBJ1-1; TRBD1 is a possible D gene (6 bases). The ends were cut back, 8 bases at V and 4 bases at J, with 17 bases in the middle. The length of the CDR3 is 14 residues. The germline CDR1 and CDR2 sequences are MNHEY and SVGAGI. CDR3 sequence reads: CASHPGGGFTEAFF. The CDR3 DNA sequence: TGTGCCAGCCATCCTGGGGGCGGATTCACTGAAGCTTTCTTT.

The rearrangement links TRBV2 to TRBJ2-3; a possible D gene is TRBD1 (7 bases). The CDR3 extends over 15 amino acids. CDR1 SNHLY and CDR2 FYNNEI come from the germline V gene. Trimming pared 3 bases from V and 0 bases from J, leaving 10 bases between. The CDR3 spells CASSDSGGSTDTQYF. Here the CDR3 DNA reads TGTGCCAGCAGTGATTCAGGGGGGAGCACAGATACGCAGTATTTT.

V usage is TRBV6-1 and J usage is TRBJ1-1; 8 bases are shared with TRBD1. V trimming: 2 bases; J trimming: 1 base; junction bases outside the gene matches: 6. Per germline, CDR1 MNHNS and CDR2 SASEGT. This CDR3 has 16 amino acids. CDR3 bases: TGTGCCAGCAGTGAACGAACCGGGACAGGGAACACTGAAGCTTTCTTT. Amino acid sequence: CASSERTGTGNTEAFF.

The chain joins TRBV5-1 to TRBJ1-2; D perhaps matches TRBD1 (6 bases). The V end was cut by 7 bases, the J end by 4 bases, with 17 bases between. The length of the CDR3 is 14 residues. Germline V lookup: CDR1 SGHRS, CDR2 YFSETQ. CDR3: CASRLPDSSYGYTF. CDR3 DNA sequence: TGCGCCAGCCGATTGCCGGACAGCAGCTATGGCTACACCTTC.

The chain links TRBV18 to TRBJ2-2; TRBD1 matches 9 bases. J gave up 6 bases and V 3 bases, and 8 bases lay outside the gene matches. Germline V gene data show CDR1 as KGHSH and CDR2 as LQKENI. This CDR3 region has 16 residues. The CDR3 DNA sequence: TGTGCCAGCTCACCTGCAGGACAGGGGACCGCCGGGGAGCTGTTTTTT. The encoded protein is CASSPAGQGTAGELFF.

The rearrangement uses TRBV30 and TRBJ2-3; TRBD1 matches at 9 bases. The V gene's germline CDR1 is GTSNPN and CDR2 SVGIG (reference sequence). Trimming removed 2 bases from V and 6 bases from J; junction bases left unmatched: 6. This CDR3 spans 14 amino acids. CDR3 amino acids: CAWSHRGPMDTQYF. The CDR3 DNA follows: TGTGCCTGGAGTCACAGGGGGCCTATGGATACGCAGTATTTT.

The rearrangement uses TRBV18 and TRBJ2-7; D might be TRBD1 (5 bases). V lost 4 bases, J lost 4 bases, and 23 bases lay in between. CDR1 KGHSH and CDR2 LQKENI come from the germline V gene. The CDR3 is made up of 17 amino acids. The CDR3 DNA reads TGTGCCAGCTCACAACAGACAGCTTATAATCCAAATTACGAGCAGTACTTC. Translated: CASSQQTAYNPNYEQYF. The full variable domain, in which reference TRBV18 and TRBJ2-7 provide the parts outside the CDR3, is NAGVMQNPRHLVRRRGQEARLRCSPMKGHSHVYWYRQLPEEGLKFMVYLQKENIIDESGMPKERFSAEFPKEGPSILRIQQVVRGDSAAYFCASSQQTAYNPNYEQYFGPGTRLTVT.

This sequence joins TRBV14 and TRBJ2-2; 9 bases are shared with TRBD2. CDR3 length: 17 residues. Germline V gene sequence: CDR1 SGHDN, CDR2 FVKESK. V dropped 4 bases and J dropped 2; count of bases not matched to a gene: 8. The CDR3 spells CASSPYRTSVNTGELFF. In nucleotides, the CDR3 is TGTGCCAGCAGCCCGTATAGGACTAGCGTAAACACCGGGGAGCTGTTTTTT.

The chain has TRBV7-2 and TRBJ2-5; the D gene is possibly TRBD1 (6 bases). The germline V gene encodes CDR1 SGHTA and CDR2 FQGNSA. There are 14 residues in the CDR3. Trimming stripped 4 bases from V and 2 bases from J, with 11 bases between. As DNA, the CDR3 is TGTGCCAGCAGCTCCCAACAGGGTCAAGAGACCCAGTACTTC. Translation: CASSSQQGQETQYF.

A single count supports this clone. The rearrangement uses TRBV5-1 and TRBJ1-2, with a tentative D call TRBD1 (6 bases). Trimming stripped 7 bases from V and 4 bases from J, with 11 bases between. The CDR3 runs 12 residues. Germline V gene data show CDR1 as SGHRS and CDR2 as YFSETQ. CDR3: CASAGTSYGYTF. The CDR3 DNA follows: TGCGCCAGCGCCGGGACAAGCTATGGCTACACCTTC.